This T cell receptor beta chain came from a study of neurological immune-mediated disorders. By frequency in the sample, this clonotype is medium-sized. Each sequencing run yielded over 170 million TCR-beta sequences from 15-18 subjects. From the 5' RACE reads, TCRdb called clonotypes with MiXCR, one entry per CDR3 protein. The data contain roughly 30,000 distinct CDR3 sequences, approximately 5% of them singletons. Germline V gene lookup returns CDR1 SEHNR and CDR2 FQNEAQ (reference sequence). Trimming took off 2 bases at V and 0 bases at J, with 14 bases between the two ends. The CDR3 spans 17 residues.

This TCR derives from a woman aged 45-65 years in good health. The chain has TRBV7-9 and TRBJ2-4, with D hard to call. Sequencing was performed on CD4+ T cells from blood. CDR3 DNA sequence: TGTGCCAGCAGCTTATATGGGCAGGTCCTAGCCAAAAACATTCAGTACTTC. Amino acid sequence: CASSLYGQVLAKNIQYF.